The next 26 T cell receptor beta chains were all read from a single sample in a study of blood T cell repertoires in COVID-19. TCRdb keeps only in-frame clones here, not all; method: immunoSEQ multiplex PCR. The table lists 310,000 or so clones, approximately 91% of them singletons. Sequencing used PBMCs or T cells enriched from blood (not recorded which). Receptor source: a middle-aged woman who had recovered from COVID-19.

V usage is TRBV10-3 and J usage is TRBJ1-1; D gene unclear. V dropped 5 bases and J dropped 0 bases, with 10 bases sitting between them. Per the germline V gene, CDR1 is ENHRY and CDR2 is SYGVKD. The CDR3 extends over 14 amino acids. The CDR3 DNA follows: TGTGCCATCAGTATGGAGGGAATGAACACTGAAGCTTTCTTT. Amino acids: CAISMEGMNTEAFF.

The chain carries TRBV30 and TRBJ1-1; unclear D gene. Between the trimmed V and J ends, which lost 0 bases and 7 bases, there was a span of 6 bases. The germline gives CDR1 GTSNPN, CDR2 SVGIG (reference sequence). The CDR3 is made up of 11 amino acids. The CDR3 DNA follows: TGTGCCTGGAGTGTAGGAGTTGAAGCTTTCTTT. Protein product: CAWSVGVEAFF.

The CDR3 region is CASSSPKAGAYTGELFF. CDR3 in DNA: TGTGCCAGCAGCTCACCCAAAGCGGGGGCATACACCGGGGAGCTGTTTTTT. This rearrangement joins TRBV11-2 to TRBJ2-2, with 8 bases identical to TRBD2. Unmatched junction bases numbered 10, after V lost 4 bases and J lost 3 bases. Germline CDR1 SGHAT, CDR2 FQNNGV. The CDR3 length is 17 residues.

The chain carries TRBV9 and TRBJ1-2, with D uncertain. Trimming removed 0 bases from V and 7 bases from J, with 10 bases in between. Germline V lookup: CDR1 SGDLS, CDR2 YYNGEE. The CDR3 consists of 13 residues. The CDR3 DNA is TGTGCCAGCAGCGTAGGAGGGTTTGGTGGCTACACCTTC. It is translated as CASSVGGFGGYTF.

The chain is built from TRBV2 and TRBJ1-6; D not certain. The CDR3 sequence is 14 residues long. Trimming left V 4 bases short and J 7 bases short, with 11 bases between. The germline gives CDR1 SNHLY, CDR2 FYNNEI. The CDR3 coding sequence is TGTGCCAGCAGTGGGCCTCCACCCAATTCACCCCTCCACTTT. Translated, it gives CASSGPPPNSPLHF.

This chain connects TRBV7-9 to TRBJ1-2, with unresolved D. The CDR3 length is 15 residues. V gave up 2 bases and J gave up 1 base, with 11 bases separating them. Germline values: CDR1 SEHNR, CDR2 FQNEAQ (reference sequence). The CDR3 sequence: CASSLSWENNYGYTF. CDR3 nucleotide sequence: TGTGCCAGCAGCTTATCGTGGGAGAATAACTATGGCTACACCTTC.

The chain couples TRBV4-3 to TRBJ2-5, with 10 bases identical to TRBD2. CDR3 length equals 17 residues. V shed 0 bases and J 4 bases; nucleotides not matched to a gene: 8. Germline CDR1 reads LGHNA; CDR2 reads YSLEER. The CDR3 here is CASSQDLPAGGVETQYF. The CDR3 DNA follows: TGCGCCAGCAGCCAAGATCTCCCAGCGGGGGGGGTAGAGACCCAGTACTTC.

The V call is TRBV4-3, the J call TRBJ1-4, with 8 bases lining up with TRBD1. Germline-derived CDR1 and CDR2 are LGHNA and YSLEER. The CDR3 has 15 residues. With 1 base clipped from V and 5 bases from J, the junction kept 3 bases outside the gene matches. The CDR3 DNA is TGCGCCAGCAGCCAAGGGACAGGGCTCAATGAAAAACTGTTTTTT. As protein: CASSQGTGLNEKLFF.

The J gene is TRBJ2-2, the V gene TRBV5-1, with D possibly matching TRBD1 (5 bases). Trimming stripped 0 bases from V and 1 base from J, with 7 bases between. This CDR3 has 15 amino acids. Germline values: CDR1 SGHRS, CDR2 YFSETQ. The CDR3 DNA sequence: TGCGCCAGCAGCTTGGAGGGGCGGAACACCGGGGAGCTGTTTTTT. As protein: CASSLEGRNTGELFF.

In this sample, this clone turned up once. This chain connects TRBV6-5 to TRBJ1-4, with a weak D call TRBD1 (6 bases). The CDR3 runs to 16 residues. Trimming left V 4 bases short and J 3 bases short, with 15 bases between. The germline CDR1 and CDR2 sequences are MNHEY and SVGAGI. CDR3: CASSSTSQGANEKLFF. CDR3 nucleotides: TGTGCCAGCAGTTCTACGTCACAGGGAGCTAATGAAAAACTGTTTTTT.

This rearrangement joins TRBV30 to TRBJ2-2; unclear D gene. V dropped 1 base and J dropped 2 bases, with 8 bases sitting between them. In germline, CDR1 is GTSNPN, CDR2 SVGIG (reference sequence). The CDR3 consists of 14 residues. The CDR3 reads CAWSATVNTGELFF. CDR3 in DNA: TGTGCCTGGAGTGCTACCGTAAACACCGGGGAGCTGTTTTTT.

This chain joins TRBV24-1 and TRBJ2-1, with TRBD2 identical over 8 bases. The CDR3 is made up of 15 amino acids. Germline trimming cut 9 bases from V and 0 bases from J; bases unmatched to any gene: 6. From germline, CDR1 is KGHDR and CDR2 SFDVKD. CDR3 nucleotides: TGTGCCACCGGCGTAGCGGGGAGCTCCTACAATGAGCAGTTCTTC. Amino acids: CATGVAGSSYNEQFF.

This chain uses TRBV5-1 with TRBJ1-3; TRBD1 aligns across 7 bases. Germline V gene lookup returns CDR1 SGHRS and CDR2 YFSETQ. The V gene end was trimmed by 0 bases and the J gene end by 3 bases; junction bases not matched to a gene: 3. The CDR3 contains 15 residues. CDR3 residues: CASSLAQGDGNTIYF. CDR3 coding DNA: TGCGCCAGCAGCTTGGCGCAGGGGGATGGAAACACCATATATTTT. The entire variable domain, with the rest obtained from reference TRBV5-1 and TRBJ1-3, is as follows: KAGVTQTPRYLIKTRGQQVTLSCSPISGHRSVSWYQQTPGQGLQFLFEYFSETQRNKGNFPGRFSGRQFSNSRSEMNVSTLELGDSALYLCASSLAQGDGNTIYFGEGSWLTVV.

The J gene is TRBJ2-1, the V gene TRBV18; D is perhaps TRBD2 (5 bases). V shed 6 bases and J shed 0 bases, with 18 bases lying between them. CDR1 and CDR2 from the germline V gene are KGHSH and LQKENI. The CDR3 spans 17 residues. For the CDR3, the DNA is TGTGCCAGCTCTCCCATGACTGCGGGTAGCTCCTACAATGAGCAGTTCTTC. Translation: CASSPMTAGSSYNEQFF.

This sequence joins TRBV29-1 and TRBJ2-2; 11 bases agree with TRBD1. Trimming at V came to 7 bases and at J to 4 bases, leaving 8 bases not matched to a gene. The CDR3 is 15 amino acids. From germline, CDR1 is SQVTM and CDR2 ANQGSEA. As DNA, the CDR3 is TGCAGCGCCATTGTAGGGACAGGGGGCACCGGGGAGCTGTTTTTT. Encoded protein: CSAIVGTGGTGELFF.

CDR3 nucleotide sequence: TGCGCCAGCAGCCAAGATGCCTCGAGTTACACTGAAGCTTTCTTT. Its protein is CASSQDASSYTEAFF. The J gene is TRBJ1-1, the V gene TRBV4-3; D is unresolved. The ends were cut back, 0 bases at V and 3 bases at J, with 11 bases in the middle. The CDR3 runs to 15 residues. Germline assignment: CDR1 LGHNA and CDR2 YSLEER.

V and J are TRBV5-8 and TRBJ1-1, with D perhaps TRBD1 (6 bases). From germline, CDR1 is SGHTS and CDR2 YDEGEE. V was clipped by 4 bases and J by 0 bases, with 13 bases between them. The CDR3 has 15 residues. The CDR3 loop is CASSRRGGLNTEAFF. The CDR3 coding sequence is TGTGCCAGCAGCCGCAGAGGGGGTCTGAACACTGAAGCTTTCTTT. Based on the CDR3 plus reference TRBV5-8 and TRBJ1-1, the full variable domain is EAGVTQSPTHLIKTRGQQATLRCSPISGHTSVYWYQQALGLGLQFLLWYDEGEERNRGNFPPRFSGRQFPNYSSELNVNALELEDSALYLCASSRRGGLNTEAFFGQGTRLTVV.

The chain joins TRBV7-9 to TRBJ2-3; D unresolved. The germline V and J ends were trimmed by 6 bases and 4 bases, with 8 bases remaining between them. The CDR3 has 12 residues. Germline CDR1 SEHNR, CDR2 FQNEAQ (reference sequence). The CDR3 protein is CASSFFADTQYF. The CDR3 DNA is TGTGCCAGCAGTTTCTTTGCAGATACGCAGTATTTT.

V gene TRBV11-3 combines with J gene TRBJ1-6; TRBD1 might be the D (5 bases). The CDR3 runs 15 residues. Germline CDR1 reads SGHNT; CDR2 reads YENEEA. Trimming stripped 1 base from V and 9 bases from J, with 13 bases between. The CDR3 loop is CASSLAAGYGSPLHF. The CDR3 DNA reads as TGTGCCAGCAGCTTAGCCGCAGGGTATGGTTCACCCCTCCACTTT.

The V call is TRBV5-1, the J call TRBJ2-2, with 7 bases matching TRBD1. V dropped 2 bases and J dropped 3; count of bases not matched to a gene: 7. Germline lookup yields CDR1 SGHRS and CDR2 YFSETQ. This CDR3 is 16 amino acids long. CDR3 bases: TGCGCCAGCAGCTTACTAGGGGGCAGGGACACCGGGGAGCTGTTTTTT. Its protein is CASSLLGGRDTGELFF. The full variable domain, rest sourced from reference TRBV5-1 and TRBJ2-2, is KAGVTQTPRYLIKTRGQQVTLSCSPISGHRSVSWYQQTPGQGLQFLFEYFSETQRNKGNFPGRFSGRQFSNSRSEMNVSTLELGDSALYLCASSLLGGRDTGELFFGEGSRLTVL.

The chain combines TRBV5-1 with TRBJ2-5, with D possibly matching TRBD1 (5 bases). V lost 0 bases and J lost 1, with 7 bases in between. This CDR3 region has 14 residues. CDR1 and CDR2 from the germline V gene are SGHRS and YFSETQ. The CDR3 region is CASSLAGAQETQYF. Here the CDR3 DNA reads TGCGCCAGCAGCTTGGCTGGGGCCCAAGAGACCCAGTACTTC.

The CDR3 region is CAISRSGANEKLFF. Here the CDR3 DNA reads TGTGCCATCAGTCGATCGGGGGCTAATGAAAAACTGTTTTTT. V usage is TRBV10-3 and J usage is TRBJ1-4, with D possibly matching TRBD1 (5 bases). CDR3 length equals 14 residues. Germline V gene data show CDR1 as ENHRY and CDR2 as SYGVKD. The germline V and J ends were trimmed by 5 bases and 3 bases, with 10 bases remaining between them.

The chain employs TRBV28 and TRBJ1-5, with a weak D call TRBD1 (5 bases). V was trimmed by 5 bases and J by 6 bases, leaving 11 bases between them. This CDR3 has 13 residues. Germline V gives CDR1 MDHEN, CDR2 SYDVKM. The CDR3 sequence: CASSPRGGQPQHF. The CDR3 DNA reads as TGTGCCAGCAGTCCGAGGGGAGGTCAGCCCCAGCATTTT.

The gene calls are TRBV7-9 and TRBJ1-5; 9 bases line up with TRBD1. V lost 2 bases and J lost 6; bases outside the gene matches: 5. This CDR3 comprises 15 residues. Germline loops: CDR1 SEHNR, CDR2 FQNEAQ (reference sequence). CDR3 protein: CASSLSDRGVQPQHF. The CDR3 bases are TGTGCCAGCAGCTTATCGGACAGGGGAGTTCAGCCCCAGCATTTT.

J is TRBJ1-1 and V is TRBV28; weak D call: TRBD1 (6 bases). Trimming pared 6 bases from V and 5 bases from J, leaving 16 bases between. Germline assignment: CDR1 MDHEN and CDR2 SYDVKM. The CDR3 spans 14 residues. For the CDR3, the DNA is TGTGCCAGCAGCCCACAGGGATGGGGGACTGAAGCTTTCTTT. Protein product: CASSPQGWGTEAFF.

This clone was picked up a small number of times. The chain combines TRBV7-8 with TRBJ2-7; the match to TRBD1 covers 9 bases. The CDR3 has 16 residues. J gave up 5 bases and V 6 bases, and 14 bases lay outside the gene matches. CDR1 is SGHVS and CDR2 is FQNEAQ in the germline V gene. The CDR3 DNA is TGTGCCAGCAGTTACACGGGACAGGGAAAGAGGAACGAGCAGTACTTC. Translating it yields CASSYTGQGKRNEQYF.